The next 25 T cell receptor beta chains were all read from a single sample in a study of blood T cell dynamics during melanoma immunotherapy. Profiled with immunoSEQ multiplex PCR; TCRdb holds only in-frame clones, not every one. This table has some 10,000 clones, 88% appearing once. Time point here: week 3, after first cycle of checkpoint inhibitor. Material: blood, obtained from a patient treated with checkpoint blockade. The receptor set was obtained from a human donor with melanoma.

The chain combines TRBV6-5 with TRBJ2-7, with a tentative D call TRBD1 (6 bases). The V and J ends lost 5 bases and 7 bases respectively, with 15 bases between them. Looked up from germline, CDR1 is MNHEY and CDR2 is SVGAGI. CDR3 size: 13 residues. In DNA, the CDR3 is TGTGCCAGCAGTCCCCAGCAGGGGTGGGAGCAGTACTTC. This translates into CASSPQQGWEQYF.

This clone was seen only once. For the CDR3, the DNA is TGTGCCAGCACCCACAGGGAGGGAGTCTCTGGCTACACCTTC. Translating gives CASTHREGVSGYTF. The rearrangement uses TRBV6-5 and TRBJ1-2, with D maybe TRBD1 (6 bases). This CDR3 spans 14 amino acids. CDR1 and CDR2 (germline): MNHEY, SVGAGI. V gave up 7 bases and J gave up 7 bases, with 19 bases separating them.

The CDR3 DNA reads as TGTGCCATCAGCAGTCGAAACAGGGGGACCACTGAAGCTTTCTTT. Its translation is CAISSRNRGTTEAFF. V and J are TRBV10-3 and TRBJ1-1, with 8 positions matching TRBD1. J was trimmed by 4 bases and V by 6 bases; bases with no gene match: 10. CDR1 and CDR2 from the germline V gene are ENHRY and SYGVKD. The CDR3 is made up of 15 amino acids.

The rearrangement links TRBV5-1 to TRBJ2-7; 13 bases line up with TRBD2. The CDR3 runs 16 residues. Germline assignment: CDR1 SGHRS and CDR2 YFSETQ. After removal of 4 bases from V and 1 base from J, the junction contained 5 bases not matched to a gene. DNA of the CDR3: TGCGCCAGCAGCCGGACTAGCGGGAGTCTGTCCTACGAGCAGTACTTC. Its translation is CASSRTSGSLSYEQYF.

V usage is TRBV6-6 and J usage is TRBJ2-2; TRBD1 might be the D (5 bases). The CDR3 covers 15 residues. With 7 bases removed from V and 7 bases from J, the gap between germline ends came to 19 bases. Germline assignment: CDR1 MNHNY and CDR2 SVGAGI (reference sequence). The CDR3 nucleotides are TGTGCCAGCACCGCGCCCCTTCAGGGCAGCGGGGAGCTGTTTTTT. Translating it yields CASTAPLQGSGELFF.

The chain is built from TRBV7-9 and TRBJ2-2; 12 positions match TRBD1. CDR1 and CDR2 from the germline V gene are SEHNR and FQNEAQ (reference sequence). V lost 5 bases and J lost 6; bases outside the gene matches: 7. The CDR3 runs to 16 residues. The CDR3 loop reads CASSHPGQGASGELFF. CDR3 in DNA: TGTGCCAGCAGCCACCCGGGACAGGGGGCTTCCGGGGAGCTGTTTTTT.

The chain uses TRBV11-2 and TRBJ2-1; TRBD2 agrees at 9 bases. This CDR3 region has 17 residues. The germline V gene encodes CDR1 SGHAT and CDR2 FQNNGV. The ends lost 1 base at V and 3 bases at J; junction bases unmatched: 7. CDR3 sequence reads: CASSLGSLAGFYNEQFF. CDR3 coding DNA: TGTGCCAGCAGCTTAGGAAGTCTAGCGGGATTCTACAATGAGCAGTTCTTC.

The V call is TRBV4-1, the J call TRBJ2-7; no clear D gene. CDR3 length: 11 residues. Germline CDR1 and CDR2: MGHRA and YSYEKL. V lost 4 bases, J lost 5 bases, and 6 bases lay in between. CDR3 nucleotide sequence: TGCGCCAGCAGCCTGGGGAACGAGCAGTACTTC. Its protein is CASSLGNEQYF.

The chain combines TRBV7-3 with TRBJ2-3; possible D gene TRBD2, 6 bases. CDR3 length: 15 residues. Germline V gene lookup returns CDR1 SGHTA and CDR2 FQGTGA. Trimming removed 5 bases at V and 3 bases at J, with 15 bases between. The CDR3 reads CASSKSGGRTDTQYF. The CDR3 DNA reads TGTGCCAGCAGCAAGTCCGGGGGAAGGACAGATACGCAGTATTTT.

CDR3 coding DNA: TGCGCCAGCAACTACAGGGGGGAAGCTAACTATGGCTACACCTTC. This sequence encodes CASNYRGEANYGYTF. V and J are TRBV5-1 and TRBJ1-2; 8 bases agree with TRBD1. With V trimmed by 6 bases and J by 0 bases, 7 bases remained unmatched. Germline lookup yields CDR1 SGHRS and CDR2 YFSETQ. The CDR3 runs 15 residues.

The chain links TRBV14 to TRBJ2-3, with 12 bases identical to TRBD2. V shed 0 bases, J shed 2 bases, and the junction held 12 bases outside the gene matches. The CDR3 spans 20 residues. Per germline, CDR1 SGHDN and CDR2 FVKESK. The DNA for the CDR3 is TGTGCCAGCAGCCAAGATGAGAGACTAGCGGGAGTAGTTATCACAGATACGCAGTATTTT. This translates into CASSQDERLAGVVITDTQYF.

The J gene is TRBJ2-1, the V gene TRBV6-1; D gene ambiguous. This CDR3 is 13 amino acids long. Trimming pared 6 bases from V and 2 bases from J, leaving 8 bases between. CDR1 MNHNS and CDR2 SASEGT come from the germline V gene. The CDR3 protein is CASSPGPYNEQFF. CDR3 DNA sequence: TGTGCCAGCAGCCCCGGGCCCTACAATGAGCAGTTCTTC.

The chain employs TRBV7-6 and TRBJ1-1; 8 nucleotides match TRBD1. The ends lost 5 bases at V and 5 bases at J; junction bases unmatched: 10. CDR1 SGHVS and CDR2 FNYEAQ come from the germline V gene. CDR3 length: 15 residues. CDR3 DNA sequence: TGTGCCAGCAGCGCCTACAGGGGGGTAGATACTGAAGCTTTCTTT. Its protein product is CASSAYRGVDTEAFF.

This rearrangement joins TRBV11-1 to TRBJ2-5; 8 positions agree with TRBD2. J lost 5 bases, V lost 5 bases, and 10 bases had no gene match. Germline V gene lookup returns CDR1 SGHAT and CDR2 FQDESV (reference sequence). CDR3 size: 15 residues. CDR3 bases: TGTGCCAGCAGCCCAACGGGGGGGGTCTTTGAGACCCAGTACTTC. It encodes CASSPTGGVFETQYF.

V is TRBV19 and J is TRBJ1-5; D is ambiguous. Germline V lookup: CDR1 LNHDA, CDR2 SQIVND (reference sequence). The CDR3 covers 13 residues. V lost 7 bases, J lost 3 bases, and 10 bases lay in between. The CDR3 DNA sequence: TGTGCCAGTATGGAGAGATTCAATCAGCCCCAGCATTTT. Residues: CASMERFNQPQHF.

This clone was detected only once. The chain combines TRBV6-5 with TRBJ1-3, with D unresolved. Germline lookup yields CDR1 MNHEY and CDR2 SVGAGI. The CDR3 loop spans 16 amino acids. V was cut by 0 bases and J by 0 bases, with 9 bases left in between. CDR3 in amino acids: CASSYSTGSSGNTIYF. In nucleotides, the CDR3 is TGTGCCAGCAGTTACTCGACGGGCAGCTCTGGAAACACCATATATTTT.

The V gene is TRBV18, the J gene TRBJ1-1; 8 bases fit TRBD1. Trimming cost V 0 bases and J 5 bases; bases outside gene matches: 5. Germline V gene sequence: CDR1 KGHSH, CDR2 LQKENI. This CDR3 is 15 amino acids long. The DNA for the CDR3 is TGTGCCAGCTCACCACCGACAGGGGTTGAAACTGAAGCTTTCTTT. Translation gives CASSPPTGVETEAFF.

This clone was counted a few times. The genes are TRBV19 and TRBJ1-5; weak D call: TRBD1 (5 bases). Looked up from germline, CDR1 is LNHDA and CDR2 is SQIVND (reference sequence). The CDR3 consists of 13 residues. Trimming took off 7 bases at V and 5 bases at J, with 12 bases between the two ends. For the CDR3, the DNA is TGTGCCAGTACGGGACGAGGTTATCAGCCCCAGCATTTT. Its protein is CASTGRGYQPQHF.

The chain has TRBV2 and TRBJ2-2, with D tentatively TRBD1 (5 bases). The germline CDR1 and CDR2 sequences are SNHLY and FYNNEI. The CDR3 covers 16 residues. V lost 4 bases and J 5 bases, leaving 17 bases between the germline ends. The CDR3 is CASSGRGRVETGELFF. DNA for the CDR3: TGTGCCAGCAGTGGACGAGGCAGGGTAGAAACCGGGGAGCTGTTTTTT.

J is TRBJ2-2 and V is TRBV9; D uncertain. The CDR3 loop spans 14 amino acids. CDR1 is SGDLS and CDR2 is YYNGEE in the germline V gene. V was pared by 4 bases and J by 13 bases, with 20 bases between. The chain's CDR3 is CASSPHKAGFVLFF. DNA of the CDR3: TGTGCCAGCAGCCCACATAAGGCTGGGTTTGTGCTGTTTTTT. Variable domain in full (rest from reference TRBV9 and TRBJ2-2): DSGVTQTPKHLITATGQRVTLRCSPRSGDLSVYWYQQSLDQGLQFLIQYYNGEERAKGNILERFSAQQFPDLHSELNLSSLELGDSALYFCASSPHKAGFVLFFGEGSRLTVL.

The chain links TRBV28 to TRBJ1-2; D is possibly TRBD1 (5 bases). V shed 3 bases and J shed 4 bases, with 15 bases lying between them. Germline assignment: CDR1 MDHEN and CDR2 SYDVKM. The length of the CDR3 is 15 residues. In DNA, the CDR3 is TGTGCCAGCAGTTTCCAAGCCGGGGGTCTCTATGGCTACACCTTC. Translated: CASSFQAGGLYGYTF.

The chain joins TRBV10-3 to TRBJ2-7; D is tentatively TRBD1 or TRBD2 (5 bases each). Trimming stripped 6 bases from V and 0 bases from J, with 12 bases between. Germline loops: CDR1 ENHRY, CDR2 SYGVKD. This CDR3 has 14 residues. The CDR3 bases are TGTGCCATCAGGGAACCAGGGAGCTCCTACGAGCAGTACTTC. Encoded protein: CAIREPGSSYEQYF.

V gene TRBV4-1 combines with J gene TRBJ1-1, with unresolved D. V lost 2 bases to trimming and J lost 5 bases, with 15 bases between them. The CDR3 is 15 amino acids. Germline V gene lookup returns CDR1 MGHRA and CDR2 YSYEKL. The CDR3 loop is CASSQLDTYSTEAFF. CDR3 nucleotide sequence: TGCGCCAGCAGCCAACTTGATACCTATAGTACTGAAGCTTTCTTT.

V gene TRBV20-1 combines with J gene TRBJ1-1; 7 bases fit TRBD1. The V gene end was trimmed by 6 bases and the J gene end by 7 bases; junction bases not matched to a gene: 5. This CDR3 contains 11 residues. Germline CDR1 DFQATT, CDR2 SNEGSKA (reference sequence). CDR3 in DNA: TGCAGTGCCGGGACAGCTGGTGAAGCTTTCTTT. Translation: CSAGTAGEAFF.

The gene calls are TRBV4-1 and TRBJ1-3; D possibly corresponds to TRBD1 (5 bases). The germline V gene has CDR1 MGHRA and CDR2 YSYEKL. Trimming removed 1 base at V and 0 bases at J, with 10 bases between. The CDR3 runs to 16 residues. The CDR3 sequence: CASSQVAGISGNTIYF. For the CDR3, the DNA is TGCGCCAGCAGCCAAGTTGCAGGGATCTCTGGAAACACCATATATTTT.